These T cell receptor beta chains were read from a single sample in a study of CD8+ T cells in alopecia areata. Libraries were prepared by immunoSEQ multiplex PCR; TCRdb keeps only in-frame clonotypes and omits some of them. In the table there are approximately 200,000 clones, more than 55% of which are singletons. Sample: CD4+ T cells sorted from blood, taken at week 4, from a patient treated with tofacitinib. The receptors here all came from a human donor with alopecia areata. Both conserved end residues are part of each CDR3. D genes are given only for firm matches. A clone size is listed for some rows: how often the clone was seen (once, few, many), or a class if it is expanded.

cdr3_aa cdr3_nt cdr3_length j_call clone_size d_call v_call
CASSPRTGGTDTQYF TGTGCCAGCAGTCCGCGGACAGGGGGCACAGATACGCAGTATTTT 15 TRBJ2-3 . TRBD1 TRBV2
CASRSPGQGVKLFF TGTGCCAGCAGGTCTCCGGGACAGGGGGTTAAACTGTTTTTT 14 TRBJ1-4 . TRBD1 TRBV6-5
CASSLRISYEQYF TGTGCCAGCAGCCTTAGGATTTCCTACGAGCAGTACTTC 13 TRBJ2-7 . . TRBV14
CASTQAASSYEQYF TGTGCCAGCACCCAGGCGGCGAGCTCCTACGAGCAGTACTTC 14 TRBJ2-7 few . TRBV7-9
CAWAPWTSGANTGELFF TGTGCCTGGGCCCCCTGGACTAGCGGCGCGAACACCGGGGAGCTGTTTTTT 17 TRBJ2-2 . TRBD2 TRBV30
CSVDPIQYF TGCAGCGTTGACCCCATACAGTACTTC 9 TRBJ2-7 . . TRBV29-1
CAWRTDTGELFF TGTGCCTGGAGAACGGACACCGGGGAGCTGTTTTTT 12 TRBJ2-2 . . TRBV30
CASSYVGQGGAEAFF TGTGCCAGCAGTTACGTCGGACAGGGAGGTGCTGAAGCTTTCTTT 15 TRBJ1-1 . TRBD1 TRBV6-6
CSALPRSEAFF TGCAGTGCTTTACCCCGGAGTGAAGCTTTCTTT 11 TRBJ1-1 . . TRBV20-1
CASSLGQPHGYTF TGCGCCAGCAGCTTGGGGCAGCCTCATGGCTACACCTTC 13 TRBJ1-2 . . TRBV5-1
CASRVDRAPQHF TGTGCCAGCAGGGTGGACAGGGCGCCCCAGCATTTT 12 TRBJ1-5 . TRBD1 TRBV28
CASSSLKGGSSYEQYF TGCGCCAGCAGCTCGCTAAAAGGCGGGAGCTCCTACGAGCAGTACTTC 16 TRBJ2-7 . TRBD2 TRBV5-1
CASSSRLKAADTQYF TGTGCCAGCAGTTCTCGACTTAAGGCTGCAGATACGCAGTATTTT 15 TRBJ2-3 . . TRBV2
CASSLTGVPNTEAFF TGTGCCAGCTCACTTACAGGGGTCCCGAACACTGAAGCTTTCTTT 15 TRBJ1-1 . TRBD1 TRBV18
CAWRRTAEMNTEAFF TGTGCCTGGAGGCGGACAGCTGAAATGAACACTGAAGCTTTCTTT 15 TRBJ1-1 once . TRBV30
CASSIRDREQYF TGTGCCAGCAGTATCCGGGACAGGGAGCAGTACTTC 12 TRBJ2-7 . TRBD1 TRBV2
CATSRAGGHTGELFF TGTGCCACCAGCAGAGCGGGAGGGCACACCGGGGAGCTGTTTTTT 15 TRBJ2-2 few TRBD2 TRBV15
CASSNSGTAYGYTF TGTGCCAGTAGTAACTCCGGGACAGCTTATGGCTACACCTTC 14 TRBJ1-2 . TRBD1 TRBV19
CASKTGRSNTEAFF TGTGCCAGCAAGACGGGACGTTCGAACACTGAAGCTTTCTTT 14 TRBJ1-1 . . TRBV2
CASSTTSAQFF TGTGCCAGCAGTACGACTAGCGCGCAGTTCTTC 11 TRBJ2-1 few TRBD2 TRBV2
CASSQRQAGEQFF TGCGCCAGCAGCCAACGGCAGGCAGGAGAGCAGTTCTTC 13 TRBJ2-1 . . TRBV4-1